The 21 T cell receptor beta chains in this list originate from one sample, sequenced in a study of control samples from healthy donors and cancer patients. Sequencing was performed with immunoSEQ multiplex PCR; in TCRdb, only in-frame clones are kept and a portion is missing. The repertoire holds 110,000 or so clones, with about 87% as singletons. The sample taken for sequencing was blood. All receptors come from a young man in good health.

This chain links TRBV10-3 with TRBJ1-2; D is uncertain. The length of the CDR3 is 13 residues. CDR1 is ENHRY, CDR2 SYGVKD, per germline. Trimming cost V 2 bases and J 4 bases, with 8 bases left between them. As DNA, the CDR3 is TGTGCCATCAGTGAGAACCGAATCTATGGCTACACCTTC. It codes for CAISENRIYGYTF.

The chain uses TRBV7-6 and TRBJ2-2; maybe TRBD1 (5 bases). Germline CDR1 reads SGHVS; CDR2 reads FNYEAQ. V was trimmed by 4 bases and J by 0 bases, leaving 9 bases between them. The CDR3 runs to 15 residues. CDR3 DNA sequence: TGTGCCAGCAGCTCCCAGGGCCCGAACACCGGGGAGCTGTTTTTT. Protein: CASSSQGPNTGELFF.

The chain has TRBV5-1 and TRBJ2-2; D remains unclear. Germline V lookup: CDR1 SGHRS, CDR2 YFSETQ. The CDR3 is made up of 15 amino acids. Trimming took off 0 bases at V and 0 bases at J, with 6 bases between the two ends. The CDR3 region is CASSLVRTNTGELFF. CDR3 in DNA: TGCGCCAGCAGCTTGGTACGGACGAACACCGGGGAGCTGTTTTTT.

This chain connects TRBV30 to TRBJ1-4, with a weak D call TRBD1 (6 bases). Germline CDR1 reads GTSNPN; CDR2 reads SVGIG (reference sequence). CDR3 length equals 14 residues. The germline V and J ends were trimmed by 2 bases and 8 bases, with 15 bases remaining between them. CDR3 sequence (DNA): TGTGCCTGGAGTTCCGGGACATCTTGGGAAAAACTGTTTTTT. Its translation: CAWSSGTSWEKLFF.

This chain uses TRBV5-4 with TRBJ1-5, with D uncertain. This CDR3 is built from 14 residues. V lost 2 bases, J lost 0 bases, and 6 bases lay in between. The germline gives CDR1 SGHNT, CDR2 YYREEE (reference sequence). CDR3: CASSFGDSNQPQHF. CDR3 coding DNA: TGTGCCAGCAGCTTCGGGGATAGCAATCAGCCCCAGCATTTT.

This sequence joins TRBV5-1 and TRBJ1-4; 8 bases are shared with TRBD1. CDR3 length: 14 amino acids. Germline loops: CDR1 SGHRS, CDR2 YFSETQ. Trimming at V came to 4 bases and at J to 5 bases, leaving 4 bases not matched to a gene. DNA of the CDR3: TGCGCCAGCAGCCGGGACAGGCAAAATGAAAAACTGTTTTTT. Amino acid sequence: CASSRDRQNEKLFF. The whole variable domain, remainder taken from reference TRBV5-1 and TRBJ1-4, is KAGVTQTPRYLIKTRGQQVTLSCSPISGHRSVSWYQQTPGQGLQFLFEYFSETQRNKGNFPGRFSGRQFSNSRSEMNVSTLELGDSALYLCASSRDRQNEKLFFGSGTQLSVL.

The V and J genes are TRBV7-2 and TRBJ1-6, with a possible D match to TRBD1 (6 bases). The CDR3 has 15 residues. Between the trimmed V and J ends, which lost 1 base and 6 bases, there was a span of 10 bases. Germline assignment: CDR1 SGHTA and CDR2 FQGNSA. The chain's CDR3 is CASSLGTAINSPLHF. DNA for the CDR3: TGTGCCAGCAGCTTAGGGACAGCAATTAATTCACCCCTCCACTTT.

This chain uses TRBV5-8 with TRBJ2-2; D unclear. Trimming left V 4 bases short and J 0 bases short, with 13 bases between. Germline assignment: CDR1 SGHTS and CDR2 YDEGEE. The CDR3 loop spans 16 amino acids. CDR3 in amino acids: CASSPDGAPNTGELFF. As DNA, the CDR3 is TGTGCCAGCAGCCCAGACGGCGCCCCGAACACCGGGGAGCTGTTTTTT.

The chain employs TRBV5-1 and TRBJ2-1; 8 positions agree with TRBD1. CDR1 is SGHRS, CDR2 YFSETQ, per germline. V was pared by 4 bases and J by 7 bases, with 4 bases of the junction left unmatched. The length of the CDR3 is 13 residues. The DNA for the CDR3 is TGCGCCAGCAGCCTCGGACAGGGTAATGAGCAGTTCTTC. This codes for CASSLGQGNEQFF. Using reference TRBV5-1 and TRBJ2-1 for the parts outside the CDR3, the full variable domain is KAGVTQTPRYLIKTRGQQVTLSCSPISGHRSVSWYQQTPGQGLQFLFEYFSETQRNKGNFPGRFSGRQFSNSRSEMNVSTLELGDSALYLCASSLGQGNEQFFGPGTRLTVL.

CDR3 loop: CASSPRQGGNEQFF. The CDR3 coding sequence is TGCGCCAGCAGCCCACGACAGGGAGGCAATGAGCAGTTCTTC. The chain links TRBV4-1 to TRBJ2-1, with TRBD1 as a possible D gene (7 bases). The V end was cut by 4 bases, the J end by 6 bases, with 13 bases between. The CDR3 is 14 residues long. Germline V gene data show CDR1 as MGHRA and CDR2 as YSYEKL.

This clone has more than one count but fewer than ten. This rearrangement joins TRBV4-2 to TRBJ2-1, with 7 bases fitting TRBD2. V dropped 1 base and J dropped 0; count of bases not matched to a gene: 0. Germline V gives CDR1 LGHNA, CDR2 YNFKEQ. The CDR3 is 15 residues long. The CDR3 loop is CASSQGTSSYNEQFF. CDR3 nucleotides: TGTGCCAGCAGCCAAGGGACTAGCTCCTACAATGAGCAGTTCTTC.

This clone has just one count. The rearrangement uses TRBV15 and TRBJ1-5; TRBD1 is a possible D gene (5 bases). Germline assignment: CDR1 LNHNV and CDR2 YYDKDF (reference sequence). The CDR3 extends over 16 amino acids. V was trimmed by 1 base and J by 6 bases, leaving 16 bases between them. The CDR3 nucleotides read TGTGCCACCAGCAGAGGTGGGACGGTCTATGGTCAGCCCCAGCATTTT. Translating gives CATSRGGTVYGQPQHF.

The chain links TRBV18 to TRBJ2-3; no clear D. This CDR3 has 13 residues. V dropped 6 bases and J dropped 0 bases, with 7 bases sitting between them. Germline V CDR1 and CDR2: KGHSH, LQKENI. The CDR3 sequence: CASSLPSTDTQYF. CDR3 coding DNA: TGTGCCAGCTCCCTCCCTAGCACAGATACGCAGTATTTT.

The V and J genes are TRBV6-5 and TRBJ2-7, with TRBD2 matching over 8 bases. Germline V CDR1 and CDR2: MNHEY, SVGAGI. The V and J ends lost 7 bases and 3 bases, in that order; junction bases with no gene match: 5. This CDR3 comprises 13 residues. CDR3 in amino acids: CASTLAGNYEQYV. Written as DNA, the CDR3 is TGTGCCAGCACGTTAGCGGGGAACTACGAGCAGTACGTC.

The chain employs TRBV5-6 and TRBJ2-5; a possible D gene is TRBD1 (6 bases). Trimming pared 6 bases from V and 1 base from J, leaving 10 bases between. The CDR3 runs 13 residues. Germline CDR1 SGHDT, CDR2 YYEEEE. The CDR3 spells CASNLQGQETQYF. CDR3 DNA: TGTGCCAGCAACTTACAGGGCCAAGAGACCCAGTACTTC.

The chain recombines TRBV4-1 with TRBJ2-3, with TRBD2 identical over 10 bases. The CDR3 covers 16 residues. Germline V CDR1 and CDR2: MGHRA, YSYEKL. V lost 3 bases to trimming and J lost 2 bases; unmatched junction nucleotides: 5. CDR3 region: CASSQPGLAPTDTQYF. The CDR3 DNA reads TGCGCCAGCAGCCAGCCGGGACTAGCGCCCACAGATACGCAGTATTTT.

This sequence joins TRBV24-1 and TRBJ2-3, with 7 bases lining up with TRBD1. The CDR3 is made up of 15 amino acids. V was pared by 2 bases and J by 3 bases, with 4 bases of the junction left unmatched. Looked up from germline, CDR1 is KGHDR and CDR2 is SFDVKD. This CDR3 is CATSDSSGGTDTQYF. CDR3 coding DNA: TGTGCCACCAGTGATTCCTCAGGGGGAACAGATACGCAGTATTTT.

The J gene is TRBJ2-7, the V gene TRBV5-1; 8 nucleotides line up with TRBD1. Germline V CDR1 and CDR2: SGHRS, YFSETQ. The CDR3 spans 16 residues. Trimming cost V 3 bases and J 4 bases; bases outside gene matches: 12. The CDR3 loop is CASSWTPGGIGYEQYF. In DNA form, the CDR3 reads TGCGCCAGCAGCTGGACACCAGGGGGCATTGGTTACGAGCAGTACTTC.

The chain combines TRBV5-6 with TRBJ1-2; tentatively, D is TRBD1 (5 bases). CDR1 SGHDT and CDR2 YYEEEE come from the germline V gene. The CDR3 spans 15 residues. The germline V and J ends were trimmed by 2 bases and 2 bases, with 13 bases remaining between them. The CDR3 DNA is TGTGCCAGCAGCTTAAGTAGAGGGGCGAACTATGGCTACACCTTC. This gives the protein CASSLSRGANYGYTF.

The gene calls are TRBV2 and TRBJ2-7; D is unclear. V lost 4 bases to trimming and J lost 3 bases, with 10 bases between them. CDR3 length: 13 residues. Germline loops: CDR1 SNHLY, CDR2 FYNNEI. DNA for the CDR3: TGTGCCAGCAGTGTGAAACTATACTACGAGCAGTACTTC. It yields the protein CASSVKLYYEQYF. Full variable domain (rest looked up from reference TRBV2 and TRBJ2-7): EPEVTQTPSHQVTQMGQEVILRCVPISNHLYFYWYRQILGQKVEFLVSFYNNEISEKSEIFDDQFSVERPDGSNFTLKIRSTKLEDSAMYFCASSVKLYYEQYFGPGTRLTVT.

The chain couples TRBV6-2 or TRBV6-3 to TRBJ1-2; D gene unclear. The V gene's germline CDR1 is MNHEY and CDR2 SVGEGT. Trimming took 0 bases from V and 4 from J, leaving 9 bases between them. This CDR3 region has 14 residues. CDR3 region: CASSYSPKAYGYTF. The CDR3, as DNA: TGTGCCAGCAGTTACTCCCCGAAAGCCTATGGCTACACCTTC.